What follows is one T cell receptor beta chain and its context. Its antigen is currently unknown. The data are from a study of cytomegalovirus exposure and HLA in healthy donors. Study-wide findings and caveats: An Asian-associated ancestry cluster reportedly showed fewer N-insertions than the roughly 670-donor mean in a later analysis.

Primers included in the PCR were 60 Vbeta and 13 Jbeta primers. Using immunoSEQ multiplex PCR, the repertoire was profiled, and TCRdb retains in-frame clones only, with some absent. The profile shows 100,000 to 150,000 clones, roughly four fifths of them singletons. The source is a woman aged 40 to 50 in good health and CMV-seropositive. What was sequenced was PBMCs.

The chain's CDR3 is CASSPDIFYEQYF. The CDR3 nucleotides are TGTGCCAGCAGCCCAGACATATTCTACGAGCAGTACTTC. V is TRBV7-6 and J is TRBJ2-7; D is unresolved. Per the germline V gene, CDR1 is SGHVS and CDR2 is FNYEAQ. Trimming removed 5 bases from V and 3 bases from J, with 11 bases in between. This CDR3 region has 13 residues.